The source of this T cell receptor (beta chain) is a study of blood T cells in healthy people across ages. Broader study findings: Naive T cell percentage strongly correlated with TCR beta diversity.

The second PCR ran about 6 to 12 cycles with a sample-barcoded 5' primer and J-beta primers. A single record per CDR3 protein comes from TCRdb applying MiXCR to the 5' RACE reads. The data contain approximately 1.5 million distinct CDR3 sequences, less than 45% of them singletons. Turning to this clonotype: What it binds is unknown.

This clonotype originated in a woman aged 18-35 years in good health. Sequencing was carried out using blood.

The CDR3 loop reads CASSLTGTSGYEQYF. The CDR3 DNA reads TGTGCCAGCAGCCTTACCGGGACTAGCGGCTACGAGCAGTACTTC. The genes are TRBV9 and TRBJ2-7; 11 bases are shared with TRBD2. The CDR3 loop spans 15 amino acids. V was clipped by 4 bases and J by 3 bases; unmatched bases: 6. Germline loops: CDR1 SGDLS, CDR2 YYNGEE.